These 3 T cell receptor beta chains originate from one sample sequenced in a study of circulating tumor DNA in untreated peripheral T-cell lymphoma. Using immunoSEQ multiplex PCR, the repertoire was profiled, and TCRdb retains in-frame clones only, with some absent. Among more than 9,000 clones, about 76% were seen once, and the ten largest hold roughly 31%. The sample was tumor tissue. These receptors all come from a human donor with peripheral T-cell lymphoma.

The chain has TRBV29-1 and TRBJ2-5; TRBD1 aligns across 11 bases. The CDR3 totals 13 residues. The junction had 2 bases not matched to a gene; V was cut back by 4 bases and J by 4 bases. Looked up from germline, CDR1 is SQVTM and CDR2 is ANQGSEA. The CDR3 DNA sequence: TGCAGCGTTGGGACAGGGGGCATAGAGACCCAGTACTTC. Its translation: CSVGTGGIETQYF.

The genes are TRBV6-7 and TRBJ2-7, with TRBD1 matching 7 bases. TRBV6-7 counts as an open reading frame of uncertain function. V lost 4 bases and J lost 7; bases outside the gene matches: 10. The CDR3 spans 14 residues. CDR3 protein: CASSWDRIFREQYF. DNA of the CDR3: TGTGCCAGCAGTTGGGACAGAATCTTTAGGGAGCAGTACTTC.

This clone was counted a few times. The chain combines TRBV29-1 with TRBJ2-1; D gene uncertain. Germline V gives CDR1 SQVTM, CDR2 ANQGSEA. Trimming took 5 bases from V and 0 from J, leaving 20 bases between them. The CDR3 is 17 amino acids. Here the CDR3 reads CSVNLGLGKSSYNEQFF. CDR3 nucleotide sequence: TGCAGCGTTAACCTCGGTCTGGGCAAGAGCTCCTACAATGAGCAGTTCTTC.